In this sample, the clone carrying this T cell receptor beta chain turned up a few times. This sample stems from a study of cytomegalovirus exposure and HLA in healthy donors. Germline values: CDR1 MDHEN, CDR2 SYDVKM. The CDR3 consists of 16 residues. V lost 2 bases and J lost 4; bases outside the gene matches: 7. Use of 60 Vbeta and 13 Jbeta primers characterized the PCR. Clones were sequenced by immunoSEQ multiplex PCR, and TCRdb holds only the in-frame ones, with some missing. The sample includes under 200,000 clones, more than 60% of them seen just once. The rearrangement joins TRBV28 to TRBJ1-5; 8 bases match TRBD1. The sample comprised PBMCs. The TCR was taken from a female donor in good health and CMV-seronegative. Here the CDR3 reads CASSLQDRDTNQPQHF. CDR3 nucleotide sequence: TGTGCCAGCAGTTTACAGGACAGGGATACTAATCAGCCCCAGCATTTT.